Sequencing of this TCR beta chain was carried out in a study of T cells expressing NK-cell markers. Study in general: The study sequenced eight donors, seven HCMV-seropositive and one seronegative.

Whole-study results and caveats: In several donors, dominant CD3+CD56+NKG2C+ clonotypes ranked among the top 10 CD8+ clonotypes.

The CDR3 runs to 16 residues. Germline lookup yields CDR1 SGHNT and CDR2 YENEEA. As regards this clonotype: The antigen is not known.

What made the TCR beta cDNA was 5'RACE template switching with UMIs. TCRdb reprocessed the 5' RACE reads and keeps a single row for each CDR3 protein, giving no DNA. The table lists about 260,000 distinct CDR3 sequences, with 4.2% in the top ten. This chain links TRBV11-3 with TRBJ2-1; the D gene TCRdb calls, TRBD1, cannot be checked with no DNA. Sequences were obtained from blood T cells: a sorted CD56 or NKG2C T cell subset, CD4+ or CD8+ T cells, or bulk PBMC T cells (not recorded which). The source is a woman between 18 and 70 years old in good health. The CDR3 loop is CASSPPPGHPYNEQFF.